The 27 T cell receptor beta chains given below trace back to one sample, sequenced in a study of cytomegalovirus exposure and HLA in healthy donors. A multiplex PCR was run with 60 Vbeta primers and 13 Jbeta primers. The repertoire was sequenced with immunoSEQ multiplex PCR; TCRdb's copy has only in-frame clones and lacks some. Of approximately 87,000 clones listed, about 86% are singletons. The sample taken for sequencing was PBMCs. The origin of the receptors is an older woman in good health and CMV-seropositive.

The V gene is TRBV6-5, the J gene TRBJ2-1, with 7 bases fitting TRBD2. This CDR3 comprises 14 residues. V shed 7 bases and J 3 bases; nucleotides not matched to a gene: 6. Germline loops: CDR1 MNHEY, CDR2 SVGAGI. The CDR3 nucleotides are TGTGCCAGCAAAAAAGGCGGGAGCTACAATGAGCAGTTCTTC. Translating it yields CASKKGGSYNEQFF.

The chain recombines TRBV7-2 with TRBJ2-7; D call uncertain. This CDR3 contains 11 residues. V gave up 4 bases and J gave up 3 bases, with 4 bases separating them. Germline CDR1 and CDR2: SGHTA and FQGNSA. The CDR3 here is CASSSNYEQYF. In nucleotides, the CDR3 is TGTGCCAGCAGCTCAAACTACGAGCAGTACTTC.

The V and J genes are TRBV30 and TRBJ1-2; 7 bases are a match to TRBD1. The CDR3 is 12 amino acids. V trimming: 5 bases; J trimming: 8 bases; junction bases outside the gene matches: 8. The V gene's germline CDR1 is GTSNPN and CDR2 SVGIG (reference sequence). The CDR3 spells CAWALDREGYTF. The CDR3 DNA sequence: TGTGCCTGGGCCCTTGACAGGGAGGGCTACACCTTC.

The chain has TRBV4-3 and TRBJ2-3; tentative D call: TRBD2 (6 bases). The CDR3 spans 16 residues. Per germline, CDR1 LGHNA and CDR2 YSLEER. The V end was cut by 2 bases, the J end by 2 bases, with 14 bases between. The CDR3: CASSQPPRGTTDTQYF. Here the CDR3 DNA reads TGCGCCAGCAGCCAACCGCCGCGGGGAACCACAGATACGCAGTATTTT.

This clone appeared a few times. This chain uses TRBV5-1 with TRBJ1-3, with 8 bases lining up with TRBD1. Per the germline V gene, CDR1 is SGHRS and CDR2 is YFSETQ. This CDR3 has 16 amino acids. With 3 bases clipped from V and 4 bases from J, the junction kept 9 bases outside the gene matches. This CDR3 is CASSSGTGLSGNTIYF. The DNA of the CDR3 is TGCGCCAGCAGCTCCGGGACAGGTCTCTCCGGAAACACCATATATTTT.

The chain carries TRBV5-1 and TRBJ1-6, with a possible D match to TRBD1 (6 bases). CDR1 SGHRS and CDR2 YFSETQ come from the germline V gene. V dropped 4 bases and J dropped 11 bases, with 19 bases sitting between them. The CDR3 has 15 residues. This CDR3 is CASSPRDTAGAPLHF. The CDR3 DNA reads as TGCGCCAGCAGCCCCCGGGACACCGCAGGTGCACCCCTCCACTTT.

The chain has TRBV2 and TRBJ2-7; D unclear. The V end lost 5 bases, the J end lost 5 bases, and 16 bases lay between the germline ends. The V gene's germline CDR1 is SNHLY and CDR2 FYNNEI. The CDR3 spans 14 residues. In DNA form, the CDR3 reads TGTGCCAGCAGTAACCCCCGCAGGTCCAACGAGCAGTACTTC. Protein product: CASSNPRRSNEQYF.

The CDR3 is CASSAGQVSTDTQYF. The CDR3 DNA sequence: TGCGCCAGCAGCGCCGGACAGGTTAGCACAGATACGCAGTATTTT. This chain joins TRBV5-1 and TRBJ2-3, with 7 bases identical to TRBD1. CDR3 length: 15 amino acids. J was trimmed by 0 bases and V by 4 bases; bases with no gene match: 5. Germline assignment: CDR1 SGHRS and CDR2 YFSETQ. The whole variable domain, remainder taken from reference TRBV5-1 and TRBJ2-3, is KAGVTQTPRYLIKTRGQQVTLSCSPISGHRSVSWYQQTPGQGLQFLFEYFSETQRNKGNFPGRFSGRQFSNSRSEMNVSTLELGDSALYLCASSAGQVSTDTQYFGPGTRLTVL.

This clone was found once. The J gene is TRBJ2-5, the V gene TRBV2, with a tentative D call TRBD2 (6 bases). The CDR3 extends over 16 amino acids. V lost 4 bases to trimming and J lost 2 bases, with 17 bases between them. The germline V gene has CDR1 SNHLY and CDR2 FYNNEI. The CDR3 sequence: CASSGLLAAEQETQYF. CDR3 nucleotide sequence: TGTGCCAGCAGTGGCCTCTTAGCGGCCGAACAAGAGACCCAGTACTTC.

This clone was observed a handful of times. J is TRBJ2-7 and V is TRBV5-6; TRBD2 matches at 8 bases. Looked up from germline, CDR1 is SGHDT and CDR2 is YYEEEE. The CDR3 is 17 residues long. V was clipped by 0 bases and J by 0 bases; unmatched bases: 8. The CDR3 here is CASSLGGWREASYEQYF. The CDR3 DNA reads TGTGCCAGCAGCTTGGGGGGGTGGCGGGAGGCCTCCTACGAGCAGTACTTC.

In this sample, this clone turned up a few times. In DNA, the CDR3 is TGCGCCAGCAGCTTTTCCGGGAAGGCTAATCAGCCCCAGCATTTT. It encodes CASSFSGKANQPQHF. The J gene is TRBJ1-5, the V gene TRBV5-1; D is ambiguous. CDR1 is SGHRS and CDR2 is YFSETQ in the germline V gene. Trimming removed 2 bases at V and 4 bases at J, with 13 bases between. There are 15 residues in the CDR3.

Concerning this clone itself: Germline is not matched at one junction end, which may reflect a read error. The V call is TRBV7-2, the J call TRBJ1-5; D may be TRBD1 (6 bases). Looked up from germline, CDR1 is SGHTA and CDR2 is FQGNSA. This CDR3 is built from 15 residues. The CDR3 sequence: CASSSLGHPNQPQHF. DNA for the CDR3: TGTGCCAGCAGCTCCCTGGGACACCCAAATCAACCCCAGCATTTT.

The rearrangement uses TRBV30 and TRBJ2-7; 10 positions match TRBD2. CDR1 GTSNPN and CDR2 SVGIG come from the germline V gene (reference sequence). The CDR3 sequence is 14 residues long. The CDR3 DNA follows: TGTGCTCAGGGGAGTGCTAGCGGGAGAGGCGAGCAGTACTTC. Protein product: CAQGSASGRGEQYF. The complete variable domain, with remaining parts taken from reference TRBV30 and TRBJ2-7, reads SQTIHQWPATLVQPVGSPLSLECTVEGTSNPNLYWYRQAAGRGLQLLFYSVGIGQISSEVPQNLSASRPQDRQFILSSKKLLLSDSGFYLCAQGSASGRGEQYFGPGTRLTVT.

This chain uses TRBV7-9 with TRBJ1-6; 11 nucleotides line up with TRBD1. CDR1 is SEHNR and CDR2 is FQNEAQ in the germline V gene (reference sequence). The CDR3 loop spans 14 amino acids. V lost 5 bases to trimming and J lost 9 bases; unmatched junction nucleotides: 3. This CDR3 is CASSPGTGGSPLHF. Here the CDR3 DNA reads TGTGCCAGCAGCCCCGGGACAGGGGGTTCACCCCTCCACTTT. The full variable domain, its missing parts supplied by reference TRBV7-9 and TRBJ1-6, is DTGVSQNPRHKITKRGQNVTFRCDPISEHNRLYWYRQTLGQGPEFLTYFQNEAQLEKSRLLSDRFSAERPKGSFSTLEIQRTEQGDSAMYLCASSPGTGGSPLHFGNGTRLTVT.

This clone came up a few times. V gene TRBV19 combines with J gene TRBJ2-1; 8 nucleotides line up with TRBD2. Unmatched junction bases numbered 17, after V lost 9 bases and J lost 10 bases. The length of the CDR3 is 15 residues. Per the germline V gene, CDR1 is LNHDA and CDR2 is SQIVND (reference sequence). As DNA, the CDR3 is TGTGCCAGCGATGAAGGCGGGGGGAGGTTTCAGGAGCAGTTCTTC. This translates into CASDEGGGRFQEQFF.

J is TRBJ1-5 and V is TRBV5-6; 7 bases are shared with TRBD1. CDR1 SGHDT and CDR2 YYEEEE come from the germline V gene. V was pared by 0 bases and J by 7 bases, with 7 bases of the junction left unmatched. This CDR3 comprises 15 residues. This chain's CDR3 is CASSLGQGIAQPQHF. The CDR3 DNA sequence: TGTGCCAGCAGCTTGGGACAGGGAATAGCACAGCCCCAGCATTTT.

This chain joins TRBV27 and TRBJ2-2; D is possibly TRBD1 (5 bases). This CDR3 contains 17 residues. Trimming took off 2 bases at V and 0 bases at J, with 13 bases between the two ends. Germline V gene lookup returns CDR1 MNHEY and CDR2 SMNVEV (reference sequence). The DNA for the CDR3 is TGTGCCAGCAGTTTAGGATACAGGATCACGAACACCGGGGAGCTGTTTTTT. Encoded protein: CASSLGYRITNTGELFF.

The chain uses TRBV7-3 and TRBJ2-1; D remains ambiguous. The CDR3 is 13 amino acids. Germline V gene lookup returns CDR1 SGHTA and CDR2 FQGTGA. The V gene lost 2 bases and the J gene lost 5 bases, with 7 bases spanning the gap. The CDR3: CASSLALDNEQFF. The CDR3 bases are TGTGCCAGCAGCTTAGCCCTAGACAATGAGCAGTTCTTC.

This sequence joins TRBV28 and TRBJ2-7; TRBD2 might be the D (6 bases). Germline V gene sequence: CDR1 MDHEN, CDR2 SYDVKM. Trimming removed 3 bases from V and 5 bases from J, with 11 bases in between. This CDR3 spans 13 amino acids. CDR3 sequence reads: CASSFPWGDEQYF. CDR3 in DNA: TGTGCCAGCAGTTTCCCCTGGGGGGACGAGCAGTACTTC.

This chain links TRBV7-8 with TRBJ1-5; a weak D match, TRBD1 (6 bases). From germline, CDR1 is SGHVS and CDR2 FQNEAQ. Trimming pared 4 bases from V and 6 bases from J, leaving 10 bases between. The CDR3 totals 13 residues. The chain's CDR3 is CASSSTGRQPQHF. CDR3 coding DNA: TGTGCCAGCAGCTCGACAGGACGTCAGCCCCAGCATTTT.

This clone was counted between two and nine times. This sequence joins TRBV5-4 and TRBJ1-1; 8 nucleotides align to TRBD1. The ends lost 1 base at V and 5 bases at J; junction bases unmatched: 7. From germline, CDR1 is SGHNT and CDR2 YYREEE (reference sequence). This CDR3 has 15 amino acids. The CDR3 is CASSLRTGWETEAFF. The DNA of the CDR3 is TGTGCCAGCAGCTTGAGGACAGGGTGGGAAACTGAAGCTTTCTTT. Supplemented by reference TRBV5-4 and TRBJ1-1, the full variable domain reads ETGVTQSPTHLIKTRGQQVTLRCSSQSGHNTVSWYQQALGQGPQFIFQYYREEENGRGNFPPRFSGLQFPNYSSELNVNALELDDSALYLCASSLRTGWETEAFFGQGTRLTVV.

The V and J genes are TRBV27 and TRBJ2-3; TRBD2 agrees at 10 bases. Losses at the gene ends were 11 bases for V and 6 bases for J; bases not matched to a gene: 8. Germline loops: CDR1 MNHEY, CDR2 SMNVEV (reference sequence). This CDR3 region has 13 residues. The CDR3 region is CAGSQREGDTQYF. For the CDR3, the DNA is TGTGCCGGTTCACAGCGGGAGGGGGATACGCAGTATTTT.

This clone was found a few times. CDR3 loop: CASSSADRELSYEQYF. For the CDR3, the DNA is TGCGCCAGCAGCTCTGCGGACAGGGAACTCTCCTACGAGCAGTACTTC. The chain has TRBV5-1 and TRBJ2-7; 8 bases are shared with TRBD1. The CDR3 is 16 amino acids. Germline loops: CDR1 SGHRS, CDR2 YFSETQ. J was trimmed by 0 bases and V by 3 bases; bases with no gene match: 8.

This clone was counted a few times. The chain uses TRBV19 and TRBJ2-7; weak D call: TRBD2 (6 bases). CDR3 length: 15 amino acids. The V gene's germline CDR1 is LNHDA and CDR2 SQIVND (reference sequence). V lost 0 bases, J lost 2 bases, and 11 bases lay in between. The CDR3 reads CASSIDGGAPYEQYF. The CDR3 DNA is TGTGCCAGTAGTATAGACGGCGGGGCGCCCTACGAGCAGTACTTC. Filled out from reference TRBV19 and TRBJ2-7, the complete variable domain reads DGGITQSPKYLFRKEGQNVTLSCEQNLNHDAMYWYRQDPGQGLRLIYYSQIVNDFQKGDIAEGYSVSREKKESFPLTVTSAQKNPTAFYLCASSIDGGAPYEQYFGPGTRLTVT.

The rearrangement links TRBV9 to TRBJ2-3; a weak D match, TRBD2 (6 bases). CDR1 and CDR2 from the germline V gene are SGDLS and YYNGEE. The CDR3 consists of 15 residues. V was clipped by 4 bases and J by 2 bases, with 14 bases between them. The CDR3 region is CASSTGTSPTDTQYF. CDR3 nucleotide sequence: TGTGCCAGCAGCACCGGGACTTCTCCCACAGATACGCAGTATTTT.

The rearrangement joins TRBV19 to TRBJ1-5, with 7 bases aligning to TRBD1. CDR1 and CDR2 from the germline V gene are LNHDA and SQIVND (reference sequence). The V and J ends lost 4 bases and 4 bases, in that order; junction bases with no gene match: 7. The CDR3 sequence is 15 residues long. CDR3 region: CASSNDRVGNQPQHF. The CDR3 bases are TGTGCCAGTAGTAACGACAGGGTAGGGAATCAGCCCCAGCATTTT.

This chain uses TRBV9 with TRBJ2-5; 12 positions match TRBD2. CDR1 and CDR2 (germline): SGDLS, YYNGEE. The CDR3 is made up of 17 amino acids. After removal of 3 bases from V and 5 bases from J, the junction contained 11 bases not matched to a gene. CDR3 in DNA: TGTGCCAGCAGCGCAACGGTGCTAGCGGGAGGGTTGGAGACCCAGTACTTC. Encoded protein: CASSATVLAGGLETQYF.